The source of this TCR beta chain is a study of control samples from healthy donors and cancer patients. Measured with immunoSEQ multiplex PCR; TCRdb has only the in-frame clones, and not every one. The data show 150,000 or so clones, 85% to 95% seen once. The sequenced sample was blood. This sequence was found in a man aged 50 to 59 in good health.

CDR3: CASSTGLAGWDEQFF. The CDR3 nucleotides are TGTGCCAGTAGTACAGGACTAGCGGGGTGGGATGAGCAGTTCTTC. V gene TRBV19 combines with J gene TRBJ2-1; 12 bases match TRBD2. CDR3 size: 15 residues. V gave up 4 bases and J gave up 8 bases; unmatched junction bases: 6. The V gene's germline CDR1 is LNHDA and CDR2 SQIVND (reference sequence).